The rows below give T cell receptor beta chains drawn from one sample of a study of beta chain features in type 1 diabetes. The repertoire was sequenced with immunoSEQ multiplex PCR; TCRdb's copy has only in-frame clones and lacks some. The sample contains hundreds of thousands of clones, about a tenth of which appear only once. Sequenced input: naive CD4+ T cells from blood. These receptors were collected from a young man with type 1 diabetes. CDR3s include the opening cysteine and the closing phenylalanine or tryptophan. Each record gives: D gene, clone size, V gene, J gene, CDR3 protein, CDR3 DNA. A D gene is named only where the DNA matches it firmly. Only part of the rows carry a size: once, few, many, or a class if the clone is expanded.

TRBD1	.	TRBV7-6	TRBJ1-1	CASSRPGQGVEAFF	TGTGCCAGCAGCCGGCCGGGACAGGGGGTAGAAGCTTTCTTT
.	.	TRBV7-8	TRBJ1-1	CASSLVREGTEAFF	TGTGCCAGCAGCCTGGTAAGGGAGGGGACTGAAGCTTTCTTT
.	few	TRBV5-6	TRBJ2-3	CASSNYNTDTQYF	TGTGCCAGCAGCAACTATAACACAGATACGCAGTATTTT
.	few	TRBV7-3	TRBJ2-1	CASSLGLNNEQFF	TGTGCCAGCAGCTTGGGCCTAAACAATGAGCAGTTCTTC
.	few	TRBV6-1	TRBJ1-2	CASIGGGNYGYTF	TGTGCCAGCATTGGGGGGGGAAACTATGGCTACACCTTC
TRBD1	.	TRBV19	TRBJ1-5	CASSGQGSNQPQHF	TGTGCCAGTAGCGGACAGGGCAGCAATCAGCCCCAGCATTTT
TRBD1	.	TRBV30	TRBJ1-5	CAWSDPGGAWQPQHF	TGTGCCTGGAGTGACCCAGGGGGCGCGTGGCAGCCCCAGCATTTT
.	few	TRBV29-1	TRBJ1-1	CSGLGRVMNTEAFF	TGCAGCGGCCTCGGGCGGGTTATGAACACTGAAGCTTTCTTT
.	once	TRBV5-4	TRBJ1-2	CASSSPFFREGDYGYTF	TGTGCCAGCAGCTCACCATTCTTTAGGGAGGGCGACTATGGCTACACCTTC
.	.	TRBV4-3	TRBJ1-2	CASSQVAGANYGYTF	TGCGCCAGCAGCCAAGTAGCGGGAGCTAACTATGGCTACACCTTC
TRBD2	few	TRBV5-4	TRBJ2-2	CASSSGLAGAGELFF	TGTGCCAGCAGCTCCGGACTAGCTGGCGCCGGGGAGCTGTTTTTT
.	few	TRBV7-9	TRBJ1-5	CASSLDSGQPQHF	TGTGCCAGCAGCTTAGATTCGGGGCAGCCCCAGCATTTT
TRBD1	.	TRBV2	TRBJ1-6	CASTGTGGSPLHF	TGTGCCAGCACGGGGACAGGGGGTTCACCCCTCCACTTT
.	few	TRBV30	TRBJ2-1	CAWSTASLNEQFF	TGTGCCTGGAGTACAGCCAGTCTCAATGAGCAGTTCTTC
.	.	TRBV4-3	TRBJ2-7	CASSQDGTSSYEQYF	TGCGCCAGCAGCCAAGATGGTACCAGCTCCTACGAGCAGTACTTC
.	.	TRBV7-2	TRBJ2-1	CASSLDSGRYNEQFF	TGTGCCAGCAGCTTAGATTCGGGAAGATACAATGAGCAGTTCTTC
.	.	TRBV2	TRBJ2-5	CASSELAEKETQYF	TGTGCCAGCAGTGAACTGGCCGAAAAAGAGACCCAGTACTTC
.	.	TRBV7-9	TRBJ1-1	CASSPGQNTEAFF	TGTGCCAGCAGCCCCGGACAGAACACTGAAGCTTTCTTT
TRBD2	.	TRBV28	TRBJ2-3	CASSLGGAGRDTQYF	TGTGCCAGCAGTTTGGGAGGGGCAGGCAGAGATACGCAGTATTTT
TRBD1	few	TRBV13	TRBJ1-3	CATGTGESGNTIYF	TGTGCCACTGGGACAGGGGAGTCTGGAAACACCATATATTTT
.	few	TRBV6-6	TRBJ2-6	CAISWGGRSGANVLTF	TGTGCAATCTCTTGGGGCGGACGCTCTGGGGCCAACGTCCTGACTTTC
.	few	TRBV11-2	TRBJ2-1	CASSYFATPSEQFF	TGTGCCAGCAGCTATTTTGCAACGCCGAGTGAGCAGTTCTTC
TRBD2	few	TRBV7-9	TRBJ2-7	CASSTFERDGYYEQYF	TGTGCCAGCAGTACATTCGAGCGGGACGGATACTACGAGCAGTACTTC
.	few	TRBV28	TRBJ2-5	CASSSGTRRETQYF	TGTGCCAGCAGTTCTGGGACAAGGAGAGAGACCCAGTACTTC
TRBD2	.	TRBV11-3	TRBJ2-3	CASSSESGGARYF	TGTGCCAGCAGCTCAGAAAGCGGGGGGGCCCGATATTTT
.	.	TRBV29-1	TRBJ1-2	CSVGPEGYTF	TGCAGCGTGGGGCCTGAGGGCTACACCTTC
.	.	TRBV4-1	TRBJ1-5	CASSRNPGRDQPQHF	TGCGCCAGCAGCCGGAACCCAGGGAGGGATCAGCCCCAGCATTTT
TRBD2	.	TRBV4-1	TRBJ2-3	CASSQGLAGVLSTDTQYF	TGCGCCAGCAGCCAGGGGCTAGCGGGGGTACTTAGCACAGATACGCAGTATTTT
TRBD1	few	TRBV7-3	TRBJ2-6	CASRTTGDGANVLTF	TGTGCCAGCAGGACTACAGGGGACGGGGCCAACGTCCTGACTTTC